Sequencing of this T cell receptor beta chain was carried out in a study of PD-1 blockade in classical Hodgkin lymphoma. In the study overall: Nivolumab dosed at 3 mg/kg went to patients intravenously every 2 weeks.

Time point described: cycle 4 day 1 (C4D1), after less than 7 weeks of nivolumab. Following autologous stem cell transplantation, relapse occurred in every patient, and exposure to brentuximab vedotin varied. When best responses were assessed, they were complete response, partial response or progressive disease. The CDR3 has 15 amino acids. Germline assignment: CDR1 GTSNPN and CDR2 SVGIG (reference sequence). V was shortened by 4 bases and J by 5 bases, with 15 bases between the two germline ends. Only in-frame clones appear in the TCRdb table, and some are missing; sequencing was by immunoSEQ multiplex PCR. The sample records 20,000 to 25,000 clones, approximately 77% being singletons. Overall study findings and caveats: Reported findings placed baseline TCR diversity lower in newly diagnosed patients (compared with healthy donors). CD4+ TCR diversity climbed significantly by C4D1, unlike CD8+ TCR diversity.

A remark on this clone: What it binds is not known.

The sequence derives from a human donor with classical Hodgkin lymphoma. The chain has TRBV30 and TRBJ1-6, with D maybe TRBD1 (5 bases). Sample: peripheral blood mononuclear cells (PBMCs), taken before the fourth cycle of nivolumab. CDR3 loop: CAWKFNGGDNSPLHF. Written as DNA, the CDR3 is TGTGCCTGGAAATTCAATGGGGGGGATAATTCACCCCTCCACTTT.